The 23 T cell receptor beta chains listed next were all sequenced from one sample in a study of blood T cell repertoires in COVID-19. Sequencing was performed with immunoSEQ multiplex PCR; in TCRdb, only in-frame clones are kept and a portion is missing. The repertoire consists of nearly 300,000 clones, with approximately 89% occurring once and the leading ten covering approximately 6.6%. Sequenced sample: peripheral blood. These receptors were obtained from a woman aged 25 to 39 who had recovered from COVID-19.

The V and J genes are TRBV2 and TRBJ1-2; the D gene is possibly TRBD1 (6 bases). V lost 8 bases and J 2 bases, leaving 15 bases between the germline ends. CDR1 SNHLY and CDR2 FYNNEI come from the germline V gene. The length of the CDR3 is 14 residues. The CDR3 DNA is TGTGCCAGCTCACGAGGGGGACTAAACTATGGCTACACCTTC. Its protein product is CASSRGGLNYGYTF.

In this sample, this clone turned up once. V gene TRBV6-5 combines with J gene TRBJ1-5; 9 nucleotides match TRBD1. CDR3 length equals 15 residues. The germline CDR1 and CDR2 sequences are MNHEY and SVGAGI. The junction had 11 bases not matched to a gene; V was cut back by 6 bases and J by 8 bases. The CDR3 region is CASRQTTGGFEPQHF. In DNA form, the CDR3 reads TGTGCCAGCAGACAAACCACAGGGGGCTTTGAGCCCCAGCATTTT.

DNA for the CDR3: TGCAGCGTTGAAAAAGACTACACTGAAGCTTTCTTT. Translating it yields CSVEKDYTEAFF. This chain uses TRBV29-1 with TRBJ1-1; D is ambiguous. Trimming removed 2 bases at V and 3 bases at J, with 7 bases between. The CDR3 extends over 12 amino acids. Germline-derived CDR1 and CDR2 are SQVTM and ANQGSEA.

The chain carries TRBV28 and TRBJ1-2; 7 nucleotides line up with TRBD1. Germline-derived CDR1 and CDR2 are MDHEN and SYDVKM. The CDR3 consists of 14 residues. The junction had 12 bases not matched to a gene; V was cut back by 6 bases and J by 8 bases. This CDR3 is CASSPSGGSGGYTF. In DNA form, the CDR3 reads TGTGCCAGCAGCCCATCAGGGGGTTCGGGAGGCTACACCTTC.

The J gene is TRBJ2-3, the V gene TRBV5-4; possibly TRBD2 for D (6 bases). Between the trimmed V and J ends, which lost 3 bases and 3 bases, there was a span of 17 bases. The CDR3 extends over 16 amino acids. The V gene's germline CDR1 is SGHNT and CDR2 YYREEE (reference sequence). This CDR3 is CASSSGRDLGTDTQYF. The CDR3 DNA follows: TGTGCCAGCAGCTCGGGGCGGGACTTAGGTACAGATACGCAGTATTTT.

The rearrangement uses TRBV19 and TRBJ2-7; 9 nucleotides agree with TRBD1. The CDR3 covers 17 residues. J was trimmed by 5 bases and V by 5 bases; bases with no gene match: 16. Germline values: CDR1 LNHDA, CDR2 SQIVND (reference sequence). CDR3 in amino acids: CASSPLGTGTGSHEQYF. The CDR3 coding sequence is TGTGCCAGTAGTCCCCTGGGAACCGGGACAGGGTCCCACGAGCAGTACTTC.

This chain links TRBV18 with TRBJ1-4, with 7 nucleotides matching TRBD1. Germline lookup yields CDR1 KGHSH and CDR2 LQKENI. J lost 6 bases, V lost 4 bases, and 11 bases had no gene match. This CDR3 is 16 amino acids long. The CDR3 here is CASSLPNRGLDEKLFF. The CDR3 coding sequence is TGTGCCAGCTCACTGCCGAACAGGGGTTTGGATGAAAAACTGTTTTTT.

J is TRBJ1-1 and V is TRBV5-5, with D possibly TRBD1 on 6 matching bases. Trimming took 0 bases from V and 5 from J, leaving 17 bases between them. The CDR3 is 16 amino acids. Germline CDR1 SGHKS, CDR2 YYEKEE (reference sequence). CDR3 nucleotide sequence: TGTGCCAGCAGCTTGGCTTACGGACAGTGGGGAACTGAAGCTTTCTTT. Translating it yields CASSLAYGQWGTEAFF.

The CDR3 region has the DNA TGTGCCAGCACCGGACTAGTTGTGGATACGCAGTATTTT. Encoded protein: CASTGLVVDTQYF. The chain links TRBV6-5 to TRBJ2-3, with 7 positions matching TRBD2. The V gene's germline CDR1 is MNHEY and CDR2 SVGAGI. With 7 bases clipped from V and 6 bases from J, the junction kept 7 bases outside the gene matches. The CDR3 totals 13 residues.

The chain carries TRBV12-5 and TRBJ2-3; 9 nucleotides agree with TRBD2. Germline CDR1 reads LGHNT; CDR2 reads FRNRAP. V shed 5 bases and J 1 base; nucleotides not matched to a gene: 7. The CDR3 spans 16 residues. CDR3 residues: CASGTSLAGGTDTQYF. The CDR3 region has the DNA TGTGCTAGTGGTACCTCCTTAGCGGGGGGCACAGATACGCAGTATTTT.

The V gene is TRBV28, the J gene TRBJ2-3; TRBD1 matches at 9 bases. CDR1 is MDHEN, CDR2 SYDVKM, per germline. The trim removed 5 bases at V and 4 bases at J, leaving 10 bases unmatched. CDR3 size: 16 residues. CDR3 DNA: TGTGCCAGCAGTACGCAAAAGGGGACAGGGCCAGATACGCAGTATTTT. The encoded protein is CASSTQKGTGPDTQYF.

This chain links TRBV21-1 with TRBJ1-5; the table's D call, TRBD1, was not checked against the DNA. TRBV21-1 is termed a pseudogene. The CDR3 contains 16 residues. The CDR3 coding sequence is TGTGCCAGCAGCAAAGAGTCAGGGGAAAGCAATCAGCCCCAGCATTTT. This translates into CASSKESGESNQPQHF.

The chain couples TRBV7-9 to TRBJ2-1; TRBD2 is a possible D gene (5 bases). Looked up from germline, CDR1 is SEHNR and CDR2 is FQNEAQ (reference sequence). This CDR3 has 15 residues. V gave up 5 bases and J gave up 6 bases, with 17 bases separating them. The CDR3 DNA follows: TGTGCCAGCAGCAAGGCACGACGGGATTTCAATGAGCAGTTCTTC. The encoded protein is CASSKARRDFNEQFF.

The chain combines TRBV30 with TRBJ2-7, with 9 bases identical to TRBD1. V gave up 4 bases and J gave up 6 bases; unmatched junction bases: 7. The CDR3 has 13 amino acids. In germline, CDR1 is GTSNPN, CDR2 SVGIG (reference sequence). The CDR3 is CAWTLTGGLEQYF. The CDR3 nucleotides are TGTGCCTGGACCTTGACAGGGGGTCTCGAGCAGTACTTC.

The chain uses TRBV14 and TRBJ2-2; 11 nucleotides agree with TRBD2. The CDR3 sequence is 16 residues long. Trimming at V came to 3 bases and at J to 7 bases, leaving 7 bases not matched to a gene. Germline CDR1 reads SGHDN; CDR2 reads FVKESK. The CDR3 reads CASSHVAGGPVGELFF. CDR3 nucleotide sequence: TGTGCCAGCAGCCATGTAGCGGGGGGGCCTGTCGGGGAGCTGTTTTTT.

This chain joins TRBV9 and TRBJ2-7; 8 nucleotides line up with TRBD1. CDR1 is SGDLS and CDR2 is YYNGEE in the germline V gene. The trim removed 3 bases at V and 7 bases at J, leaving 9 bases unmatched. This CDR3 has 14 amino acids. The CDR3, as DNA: TGTGCCAGCAGCGCCGACGGACAGGGTGAGGAGCAGTACTTC. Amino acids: CASSADGQGEEQYF. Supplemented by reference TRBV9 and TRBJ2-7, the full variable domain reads DSGVTQTPKHLITATGQRVTLRCSPRSGDLSVYWYQQSLDQGLQFLIQYYNGEERAKGNILERFSAQQFPDLHSELNLSSLELGDSALYFCASSADGQGEEQYFGPGTRLTVT.

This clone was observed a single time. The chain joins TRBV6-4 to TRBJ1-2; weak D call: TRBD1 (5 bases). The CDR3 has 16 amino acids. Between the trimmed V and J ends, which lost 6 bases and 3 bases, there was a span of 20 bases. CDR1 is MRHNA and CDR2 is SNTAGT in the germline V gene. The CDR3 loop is CASRLWGTLLYYGYTF. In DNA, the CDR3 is TGTGCCAGCAGACTGTGGGGGACTTTACTTTACTATGGCTACACCTTC.

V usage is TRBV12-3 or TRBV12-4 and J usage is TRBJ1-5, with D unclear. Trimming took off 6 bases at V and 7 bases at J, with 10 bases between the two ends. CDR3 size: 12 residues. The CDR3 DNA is TGTGCCAGCAGGGCAGAAGAACAGCCCCAGCATTTT. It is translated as CASRAEEQPQHF.

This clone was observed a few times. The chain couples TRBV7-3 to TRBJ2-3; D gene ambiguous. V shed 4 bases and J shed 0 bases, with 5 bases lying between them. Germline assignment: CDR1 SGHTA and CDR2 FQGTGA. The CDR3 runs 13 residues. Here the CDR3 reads CASSSTSTDTQYF. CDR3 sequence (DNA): TGTGCCAGCAGCTCGACTAGCACAGATACGCAGTATTTT.

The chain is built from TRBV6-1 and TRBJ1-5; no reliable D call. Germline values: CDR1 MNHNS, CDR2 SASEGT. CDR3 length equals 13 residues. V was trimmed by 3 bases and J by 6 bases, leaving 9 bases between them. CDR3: CASSDFGVQPQHF. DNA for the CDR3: TGTGCCAGCAGTGATTTCGGGGTTCAGCCCCAGCATTTT.

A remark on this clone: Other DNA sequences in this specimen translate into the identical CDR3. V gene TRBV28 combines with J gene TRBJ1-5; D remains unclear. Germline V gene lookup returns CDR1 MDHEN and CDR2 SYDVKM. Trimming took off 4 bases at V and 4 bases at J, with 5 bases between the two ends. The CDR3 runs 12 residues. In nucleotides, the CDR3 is TGTGCCAGCAGTTCGTTGAATCAGCCCCAGCATTTT. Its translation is CASSSLNQPQHF.

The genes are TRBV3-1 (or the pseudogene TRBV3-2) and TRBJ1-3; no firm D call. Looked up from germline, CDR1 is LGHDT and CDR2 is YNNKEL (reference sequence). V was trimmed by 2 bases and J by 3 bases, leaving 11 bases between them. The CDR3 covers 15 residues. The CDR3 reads CASSQNGGHGNTIYF. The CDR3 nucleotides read TGTGCCAGCAGCCAAAACGGCGGTCATGGAAACACCATATATTTT.

The CDR3 DNA reads TGCGCCAGCAGCCAAGATCGGCTAGCGGGGGCAACTAGCACAGATACGCAGTATTTT. This translates into CASSQDRLAGATSTDTQYF. The chain uses TRBV4-3 and TRBJ2-3, with 10 positions matching TRBD2. The CDR3 has 19 amino acids. Germline CDR1 LGHNA, CDR2 YSLEER. V lost 0 bases to trimming and J lost 0 bases; unmatched junction nucleotides: 9.